What follows are 17 T cell receptor beta chains derived from one specimen sequenced in a study of blood T cells in healthy people across ages. It was with a sample-barcoded 5' primer and a J-beta primer mix that a second PCR of roughly 6 to 12 cycles was run. One entry per CDR3 protein results from TCRdb running MiXCR on the 5' RACE reads. The sample lists about 650,000 distinct CDR3 sequences, 45% to 60% seen once, with around an eighth in the top ten. What was sequenced was blood. These TCRs come from a woman aged 80 or older in good health.

CDR3 loop: CASTPRAGEETYEQYF. The DNA of the CDR3 is TGTGCCAGCACCCCAAGGGCGGGGGAAGAGACCTACGAGCAGTACTTC. The rearrangement uses TRBV21-1 and TRBJ2-7; TRBD1 is the table's D call, not checked against the DNA. TRBV21-1 is classified as a pseudogene. The CDR3 is made up of 16 amino acids.

The J gene is TRBJ1-5, the V gene TRBV28; 8 bases are shared with TRBD1. Trimming took 8 bases from V and 8 from J; bases not matched to a gene: 8. The CDR3 is 13 amino acids. Germline CDR1 MDHEN, CDR2 SYDVKM. The CDR3 DNA is TGTGCCAGCGCCCCGGACAGGGTAAAGCCCCAGCATTTT. Translating gives CASAPDRVKPQHF.

The CDR3 region has the DNA TGTGCCAGCAGTTTTCAGTTCTCGGAGACTGAAGCTTTCTTT. As protein: CASSFQFSETEAFF. The chain joins TRBV27 to TRBJ1-1; D gene uncertain. The CDR3 covers 14 residues. Germline loops: CDR1 MNHEY, CDR2 SMNVEV (reference sequence). Between the trimmed V and J ends, which lost 3 bases and 5 bases, there was a span of 13 bases.

The chain employs TRBV20-1 and TRBJ1-1; possible D gene TRBD1, 5 bases. Per germline, CDR1 DFQATT and CDR2 SNEGSKA (reference sequence). Deletions cut 0 bases from V and 10 bases from J, with 21 bases between. The CDR3 length is 15 residues. CDR3 in amino acids: CSARDAGWGGRGAFF. Here the CDR3 DNA reads TGCAGTGCTAGAGATGCAGGATGGGGGGGGAGGGGAGCTTTCTTT.

This clonotype was seen only a few times. The chain combines TRBV12-5 with TRBJ1-5; D call uncertain. Germline V gene lookup returns CDR1 LGHNT and CDR2 FRNRAP. The V end was cut by 1 base, the J end by 7 bases, with 8 bases between. This CDR3 is built from 13 residues. The DNA for the CDR3 is TGTGCTAGTGGTTTGGGTCTTGGGCAGCCCCAGCATTTT. Residues: CASGLGLGQPQHF.

This clonotype was seen more than once but under ten times. This sequence joins TRBV28 and TRBJ1-4, with D perhaps matching TRBD1 (6 bases). CDR1 is MDHEN and CDR2 is SYDVKM in the germline V gene. Trimming pared 9 bases from V and 8 bases from J, leaving 19 bases between. CDR3 length equals 14 residues. The chain's CDR3 is CASEGYRGGEKLFF. CDR3 DNA: TGTGCCAGTGAAGGTTACAGAGGGGGAGAAAAACTGTTTTTT.

This clonotype occurred a few times. The chain has TRBV5-1 and TRBJ2-5; tentatively, D is TRBD1 (6 bases). Germline CDR1 is SGHRS and CDR2 is YFSETQ. Trimming cost V 3 bases and J 1 base, with 10 bases left between them. This CDR3 comprises 14 residues. CDR3 region: CASSYNRAQETQYF. In DNA, the CDR3 is TGCGCCAGCAGCTACAACAGGGCCCAAGAGACCCAGTACTTC.

V is TRBV7-2 and J is TRBJ2-1; maybe TRBD2 (5 bases). V was pared by 3 bases and J by 6 bases, with 18 bases between. CDR3 length equals 16 residues. Germline lookup yields CDR1 SGHTA and CDR2 FQGNSA. CDR3 coding DNA: TGTGCCAGCAGCTTCAGTATAGTAGCGAGCGGCAATGAGCAGTTCTTC. Translating it yields CASSFSIVASGNEQFF.

Many counts were recorded for this clonotype. The chain employs TRBV5-1 and TRBJ1-5; no clear D gene. This CDR3 region has 15 residues. Germline loops: CDR1 SGHRS, CDR2 YFSETQ. Trimming took off 0 bases at V and 6 bases at J, with 13 bases between the two ends. The chain's CDR3 is CASSLEGYGTQPQHF. The CDR3 DNA reads as TGCGCCAGCAGCTTGGAGGGCTACGGTACTCAGCCCCAGCATTTT.

This clonotype has at least ten counts. The chain has TRBV27 and TRBJ2-7; TRBD1 matches at 10 bases. The junction had 0 bases not matched to a gene; V was cut back by 0 bases and J by 1 base. The CDR3 loop spans 15 amino acids. Germline CDR1 MNHEY, CDR2 SMNVEV (reference sequence). Here the CDR3 reads CASSLSGQGSYEQYF. The CDR3 DNA reads TGTGCCAGCAGTTTATCGGGACAGGGGTCCTACGAGCAGTACTTC.

This clonotype was counted many times. The rearrangement joins TRBV6-6 to TRBJ2-7; 8 bases align to TRBD1. From germline, CDR1 is MNHNY and CDR2 SVGAGI (reference sequence). The CDR3 length is 14 residues. V dropped 5 bases and J dropped 2; count of bases not matched to a gene: 5. Written as DNA, the CDR3 is TGTGCCAGCAGTGACAGGGGAATGGCCTACGAGCAGTACTTC. Translation gives CASSDRGMAYEQYF.

This clonotype occurred many times. The V and J genes are TRBV6-1 and TRBJ2-1; 11 nucleotides align to TRBD1. The length of the CDR3 is 15 residues. The J segment lost 4 bases and the V segment lost 7 bases, leaving 6 bases of the junction unmatched. Germline-derived CDR1 and CDR2 are MNHNS and SASEGT. The CDR3 coding sequence is TGTGCCAGCACCTCCGGGACAGGGGGTTACAATGAGCAGTTCTTC. This translates into CASTSGTGGYNEQFF.

In this sample, this clonotype turned up a few times. This chain joins TRBV12-3 or TRBV12-4 and TRBJ2-2; D unresolved. V lost 4 bases to trimming and J lost 4 bases, with 10 bases between them. The CDR3 has 14 residues. Written as DNA, the CDR3 is TGTGCCAGCAGTTCGAAGGAAATCACCGGGGAGCTGTTTTTT. Amino acids: CASSSKEITGELFF.

The V and J genes are TRBV20-1 and TRBJ2-7, with TRBD2 matching over 10 bases. Trimming took 3 bases from V and 2 from J; bases not matched to a gene: 4. The V gene's germline CDR1 is DFQATT and CDR2 SNEGSKA (reference sequence). The CDR3 sequence is 14 residues long. The DNA of the CDR3 is TGCAGTGCTAGTTTCAGCGGGAGGGCCTACGAGCAGTACTTC. Amino acids: CSASFSGRAYEQYF.

This clonotype has more than one count but fewer than ten. The chain uses TRBV5-1 and TRBJ2-2; D may correspond to TRBD1 or TRBD2 (6 bases each). V gave up 3 bases and J gave up 1 base, with 10 bases separating them. From germline, CDR1 is SGHRS and CDR2 YFSETQ. The CDR3 has 15 amino acids. CDR3: CASSWGAQNTGELFF. The CDR3 DNA follows: TGCGCCAGCAGCTGGGGGGCCCAGAACACCGGGGAGCTGTTTTTT.

The sample holds many counts of this clonotype. The chain carries TRBV27 and TRBJ2-1; D gene ambiguous. The ends were cut back, 4 bases at V and 5 bases at J, with 18 bases in the middle. Germline V gives CDR1 MNHEY, CDR2 SMNVEV (reference sequence). This CDR3 region has 16 residues. CDR3 nucleotides: TGTGCCAGCAGTTCCCCCGGCAGGTTGGGGAACAATGAGCAGTTCTTC. Protein sequence: CASSSPGRLGNNEQFF.

J is TRBJ2-1 and V is TRBV29-1; the match to TRBD2 covers 7 bases. The CDR3 length is 11 residues. Per the germline V gene, CDR1 is SQVTM and CDR2 is ANQGSEA. Trimming took 4 bases from V and 8 from J; bases not matched to a gene: 2. The CDR3 coding sequence is TGCAGCGTTGTGCGGGGGTATGAGCAGTTCTTC. Translating it yields CSVVRGYEQFF.